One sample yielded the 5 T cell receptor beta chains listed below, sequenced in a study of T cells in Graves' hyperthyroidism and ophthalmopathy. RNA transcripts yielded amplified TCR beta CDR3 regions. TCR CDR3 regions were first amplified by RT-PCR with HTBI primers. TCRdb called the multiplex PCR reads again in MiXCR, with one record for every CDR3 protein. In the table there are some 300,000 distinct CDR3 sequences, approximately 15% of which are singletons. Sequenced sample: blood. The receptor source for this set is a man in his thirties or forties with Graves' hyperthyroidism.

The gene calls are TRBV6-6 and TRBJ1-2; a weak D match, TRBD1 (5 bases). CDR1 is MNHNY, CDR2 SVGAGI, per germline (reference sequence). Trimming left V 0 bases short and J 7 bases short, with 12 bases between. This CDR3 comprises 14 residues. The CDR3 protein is CASSYSGPPGGYTF. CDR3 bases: TGTGCCAGCAGTTACTCGGGGCCGCCCGGTGGCTACACCTTC.

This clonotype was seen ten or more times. As DNA, the CDR3 is TGTGCCAGCAGTGAAATGAGGGGTGAGACCCAGTACTTC. As protein: CASSEMRGETQYF. The chain is built from TRBV2 and TRBJ2-5, with D possibly called TRBD1 or TRBD2 (5 bases each). In germline, CDR1 is SNHLY, CDR2 FYNNEI. V was pared by 2 bases and J by 5 bases, with 9 bases between. The CDR3 totals 13 residues.

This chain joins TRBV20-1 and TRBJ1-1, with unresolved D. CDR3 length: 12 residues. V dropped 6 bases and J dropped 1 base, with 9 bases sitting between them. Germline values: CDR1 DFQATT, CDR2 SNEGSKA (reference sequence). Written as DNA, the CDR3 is TGCAGTGCAAGACACACGAACACTGAAGCTTTCTTT. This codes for CSARHTNTEAFF.

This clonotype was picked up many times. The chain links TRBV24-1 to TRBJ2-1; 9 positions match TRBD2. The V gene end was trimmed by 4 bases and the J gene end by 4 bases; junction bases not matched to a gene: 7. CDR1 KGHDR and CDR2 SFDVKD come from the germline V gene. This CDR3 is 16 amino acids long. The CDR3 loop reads CATSDSSGGPYNEQFF. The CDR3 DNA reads TGTGCCACCAGTGACAGTAGCGGGGGACCATACAATGAGCAGTTCTTC.

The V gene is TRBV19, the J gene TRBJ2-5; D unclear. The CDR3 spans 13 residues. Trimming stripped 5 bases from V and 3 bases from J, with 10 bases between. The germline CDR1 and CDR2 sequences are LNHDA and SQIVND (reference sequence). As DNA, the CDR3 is TGTGCCAGTAGTGGGCTAGAAGAAGAGACCCAGTACTTC. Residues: CASSGLEEETQYF.